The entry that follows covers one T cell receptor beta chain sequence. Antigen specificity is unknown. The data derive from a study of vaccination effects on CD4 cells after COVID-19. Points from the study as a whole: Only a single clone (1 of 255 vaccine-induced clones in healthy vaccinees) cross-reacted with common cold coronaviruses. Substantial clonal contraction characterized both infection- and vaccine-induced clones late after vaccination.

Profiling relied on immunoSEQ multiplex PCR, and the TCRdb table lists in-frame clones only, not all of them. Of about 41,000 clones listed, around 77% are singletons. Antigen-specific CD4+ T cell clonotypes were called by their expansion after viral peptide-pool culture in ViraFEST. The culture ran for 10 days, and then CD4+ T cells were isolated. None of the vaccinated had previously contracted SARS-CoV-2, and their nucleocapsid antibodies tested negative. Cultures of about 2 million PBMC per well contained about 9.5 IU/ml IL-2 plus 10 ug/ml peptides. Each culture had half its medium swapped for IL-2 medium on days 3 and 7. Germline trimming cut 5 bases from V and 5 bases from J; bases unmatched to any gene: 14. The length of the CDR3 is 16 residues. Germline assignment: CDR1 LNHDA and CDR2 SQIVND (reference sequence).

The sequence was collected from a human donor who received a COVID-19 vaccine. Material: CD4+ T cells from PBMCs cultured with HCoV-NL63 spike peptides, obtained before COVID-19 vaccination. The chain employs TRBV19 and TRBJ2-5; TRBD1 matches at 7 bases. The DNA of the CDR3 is TGTGCCAGTAGTCCCCCGGGTAGGGGGCGAATGGAGACCCAGTACTTC. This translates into CASSPPGRGRMETQYF.